The present T cell receptor beta chain was sequenced within a study of blood T cells in healthy people across ages. Germline CDR1 and CDR2: MNHEY and SVGAGI. The CDR3 sequence is 12 residues long. V was trimmed by 6 bases and J by 2 bases, leaving 6 bases between them. This clonotype was seen ten or more times. Alongside a J-beta primer mix, a sample-barcoded 5' primer served in a second PCR lasting 7 to 11 cycles. TCRdb used MiXCR to reprocess the 5' RACE reads, holding one entry per CDR3 protein. Of approximately 700,000 distinct CDR3 sequences listed, approximately 30% were seen once; the top ten hold 15% to 19%.

Sequenced material: blood. This sequence joins TRBV6-5 and TRBJ2-3, with D unclear. The clonotype was recovered from a woman aged 80 or older in good health. The CDR3 region is CASRLNTDTQYF. The CDR3 DNA is TGTGCCAGCAGACTCAACACAGATACGCAGTATTTT.